The sequence of this TCR beta chain was determined in a study of siplizumab effects on memory and regulatory T cells. Study results and limitations: There was no confirmation of the suppressive function of proliferating Tregs from siplizumab cultures.

Comments on this clone: Antigen specificity is unknown.

The CDR3 length is 14 residues. Between the trimmed V and J ends, which lost 5 bases and 3 bases, there was a span of 11 bases. The germline V gene encodes CDR1 SGHTA and CDR2 FQGTGA. This table comes from immunoSEQ multiplex PCR, and its TCRdb copy is limited to in-frame clones, with some not included. This table has over 100,000 clones, about 93% appearing once. This chain uses TRBV7-3 with TRBJ1-5; D uncertain. Sequencing input: CD4+ T cells sorted from blood. The sequence was obtained from a human donor in good health. CDR3: CASSAGLDNQPQHF. CDR3 DNA sequence: TGTGCCAGCAGCGCCGGACTGGACAATCAGCCCCAGCATTTT. Variable domain in full (rest from reference TRBV7-3 and TRBJ1-5): GAGVSQTPSNKVTEKGKYVELRCDPISGHTALYWYRQSLGQGPEFLIYFQGTGAADDSGLPNDRFFAVRPEGSVSTLKIQRTERGDSAVYLCASSAGLDNQPQHFGDGTRLSIL.